These 27 T cell receptor beta chains share one sample of origin, sequenced in a study of T cells in Graves' hyperthyroidism and ophthalmopathy. TCR beta CDR3 regions were amplified from RNA transcripts. HTBI primers were employed in a first-round RT-PCR of the TCR CDR3. MiXCR was run by TCRdb on the multiplex PCR reads, yielding one entry per CDR3 protein. The sample carries about 360,000 distinct CDR3 sequences, less than 15% recorded once. Source material: blood. These receptors all stem from a woman in her late teens or twenties with Graves' hyperthyroidism.

This clonotype was found many times. This rearrangement joins TRBV12-3 or TRBV12-4 to TRBJ1-1; D may be TRBD1 (5 bases). The CDR3 has 14 residues. Trimming took 7 bases from V and 0 from J, leaving 12 bases between them. The CDR3 DNA sequence: TGTGCCAGCATAAGGACACTAATGAACACTGAAGCTTTCTTT. Protein product: CASIRTLMNTEAFF.

This clonotype was recorded at least ten times. This chain links TRBV12-3 or TRBV12-4 with TRBJ2-4, with 7 nucleotides matching TRBD1. The CDR3 spans 16 residues. The trim removed 5 bases at V and 0 bases at J, leaving 7 bases unmatched. The CDR3 protein is CASSRQGHLAKNIQYF. As DNA, the CDR3 is TGTGCCAGCAGTCGACAGGGCCACCTAGCCAAAAACATTCAGTACTTC.

V is TRBV6-2 or TRBV6-3 and J is TRBJ1-2; D may be TRBD1 (6 bases). Per the germline V gene, CDR1 is MNHEY and CDR2 is SVGEGT. The CDR3 spans 15 residues. V lost 6 bases to trimming and J lost 7 bases, with 21 bases between them. CDR3 region: CASRTANRAPGGYTF. CDR3 nucleotides: TGTGCCAGCAGAACGGCAAACAGGGCCCCCGGTGGCTACACCTTC.

At least ten counts were recorded for this clonotype. The V and J genes are TRBV2 and TRBJ1-2; 8 bases match TRBD1. The CDR3 totals 14 residues. V lost 0 bases and J lost 7; bases outside the gene matches: 4. The germline V gene encodes CDR1 SNHLY and CDR2 FYNNEI. CDR3 region: CASSEARTGSGYTF. CDR3 nucleotide sequence: TGTGCCAGCAGTGAAGCGCGGACAGGGTCTGGCTACACCTTC.

This clonotype showed up just a few times. The chain carries TRBV6-2 or TRBV6-3 and TRBJ2-3; 8 bases agree with TRBD1. The CDR3 is 18 amino acids. V was clipped by 2 bases and J by 4 bases; unmatched bases: 14. CDR1 is MNHEY and CDR2 is SVGEGT in the germline V gene. Written as DNA, the CDR3 is TGTGCCAGCAGTTACGATCTTAGGACAGGGAAGATCCCAGATACGCAGTATTTT. Translating it yields CASSYDLRTGKIPDTQYF.

This rearrangement joins TRBV13 to TRBJ2-5; TRBD2 matches at 11 bases. CDR3 length: 15 amino acids. Germline V gene sequence: CDR1 PRHDT, CDR2 FYEKMQ (reference sequence). Trimming cost V 2 bases and J 5 bases; bases outside gene matches: 4. For the CDR3, the DNA is TGTGCCAGCAGCTTATGGCTAGCGGGAGGCGAGACCCAGTACTTC. Amino acids: CASSLWLAGGETQYF.

V is TRBV11-1 and J is TRBJ2-2; weak D call: TRBD2 (6 bases). V was shortened by 4 bases and J by 4 bases, with 13 bases between the two germline ends. Germline V gives CDR1 SGHAT, CDR2 FQDESV (reference sequence). The CDR3 loop spans 15 amino acids. CDR3 in amino acids: CASSSLGTGTGELFF. The CDR3 DNA reads as TGTGCCAGCAGCTCTCTTGGGACTGGCACCGGGGAGCTGTTTTTT.

This clonotype was seen many times. The rearrangement joins TRBV20-1 to TRBJ1-1; tentatively, D is TRBD1 (5 bases). CDR3 length equals 15 residues. CDR1 DFQATT and CDR2 SNEGSKA come from the germline V gene (reference sequence). Trimming took 2 bases from V and 0 from J, leaving 13 bases between them. In DNA form, the CDR3 reads TGCAGTGCTAGACAGGGAGGGGCCATGAACACTGAAGCTTTCTTT. It is translated as CSARQGGAMNTEAFF.

This clonotype came up a few times. This chain connects TRBV28 to TRBJ1-1; no definite D call. Per germline, CDR1 MDHEN and CDR2 SYDVKM. V lost 4 bases and J 3 bases, leaving 12 bases between the germline ends. CDR3 length: 14 amino acids. The CDR3 DNA reads TGTGCCAGCAGTTACCGAGGGTGGGACACTGAAGCTTTCTTT. Protein sequence: CASSYRGWDTEAFF. Drawing the rest from reference TRBV28 and TRBJ1-1, the complete variable domain is DVKVTQSSRYLVKRTGEKVFLECVQDMDHENMFWYRQDPGLGLRLIYFSYDVKMKEKGDIPEGYSVSREKKERFSLILESASTNQTSMYLCASSYRGWDTEAFFGQGTRLTVV.

This clonotype was detected many times. The chain combines TRBV20-1 with TRBJ2-7; D is possibly TRBD1 (6 bases). Germline CDR1 and CDR2: DFQATT and SNEGSKA (reference sequence). This CDR3 is built from 13 residues. Trimming removed 4 bases at V and 2 bases at J, with 12 bases between. This chain's CDR3 is CSATQGITYEQYF. In nucleotides, the CDR3 is TGCAGTGCTACCCAGGGGATAACCTACGAGCAGTACTTC.

In its sample, this clonotype was seen many times. This chain uses TRBV20-1 with TRBJ2-3, with D possibly matching TRBD2 (6 bases). Trimming left V 3 bases short and J 6 bases short, with 19 bases between. The CDR3 consists of 15 residues. Germline V gene lookup returns CDR1 DFQATT and CDR2 SNEGSKA (reference sequence). The CDR3, as DNA: TGCAGTGCTAGGGGGGGATTGGGCCGTGGTGATACGCAGTATTTT. It is translated as CSARGGLGRGDTQYF.

This clonotype has just one count. This chain connects TRBV7-2 to TRBJ2-3, with D perhaps matching TRBD1 or TRBD2 (5 bases each). Germline CDR1 reads SGHTA; CDR2 reads FQGNSA. The CDR3 is 21 amino acids. Trimming took 4 bases from V and 2 from J, leaving 31 bases between them. The CDR3: CASSYRPTPSPGRLFTDTQYF. The DNA of the CDR3 is TGTGCCAGCAGCTACCGCCCGACCCCATCCCCGGGACGCCTCTTCACAGATACGCAGTATTTT.

This clonotype was detected ten times or more. V is TRBV3-1 and J is TRBJ1-1; D possibly corresponds to TRBD1 (5 bases). V lost 7 bases and J lost 4, with 16 bases in between. The CDR3 runs to 14 residues. Looked up from germline, CDR1 is LGHDT and CDR2 is YNNKEL (reference sequence). CDR3 sequence: CASTGLLGGTEAFF. CDR3 DNA sequence: TGTGCCAGCACGGGACTTTTGGGGGGCACTGAAGCTTTCTTT.

This clonotype was counted ten times or more. The rearrangement uses TRBV6-1 and TRBJ2-6; D call uncertain. Germline CDR1 is MNHNS and CDR2 is SASEGT. Trimming removed 3 bases from V and 1 base from J, with 10 bases in between. The length of the CDR3 is 16 residues. The CDR3 loop reads CASSEARSSGANVLTF. Here the CDR3 DNA reads TGTGCCAGCAGTGAGGCCCGGTCGTCTGGGGCCAACGTCCTGACTTTC.

In its sample, this clonotype was seen many times. The chain links TRBV7-2 to TRBJ2-5, with 15 bases fitting TRBD2. Germline-derived CDR1 and CDR2 are SGHTA and FQGNSA. Trimming removed 5 bases from V and 5 bases from J; junction bases left unmatched: 12. The CDR3 loop spans 18 amino acids. CDR3 loop: CASSGGLAGGSVWETQYF. CDR3 bases: TGTGCCAGCAGCGGGGGACTAGCGGGAGGAAGTGTCTGGGAGACCCAGTACTTC.

This clonotype occurred a few times. J is TRBJ1-1 and V is TRBV11-2, with D perhaps TRBD1 (5 bases). The V end was cut by 1 base, the J end by 8 bases, with 11 bases between. This CDR3 spans 13 amino acids. Germline V CDR1 and CDR2: SGHAT, FQNNGV. The CDR3 here is CASSLAGRTEAFF. The CDR3 bases are TGTGCCAGCAGCTTAGCGGGGAGGACAGAAGCTTTCTTT.

This chain links TRBV14 with TRBJ1-1, with 7 bases aligning to TRBD1. The ends lost 5 bases at V and 0 bases at J; junction bases unmatched: 6. Germline CDR1 is SGHDN and CDR2 is FVKESK. The CDR3 extends over 15 amino acids. CDR3 sequence: CASSSSRGVNTEAFF. CDR3 sequence (DNA): TGTGCCAGCAGCTCCAGCAGGGGGGTGAACACTGAAGCTTTCTTT.

This clonotype was recorded many times. The chain carries TRBV6-2 or TRBV6-3 and TRBJ1-5; tentatively, D is TRBD1 (5 bases). The V end was cut by 5 bases, the J end by 3 bases, with 17 bases between. CDR1 MNHEY and CDR2 SVGEGT come from the germline V gene. The CDR3 is made up of 16 amino acids. In DNA, the CDR3 is TGTGCCAGCAGTCCCGCCGGGGGTGGAATCAATCAGCCCCAGCATTTT. It is translated as CASSPAGGGINQPQHF.

The rearrangement uses TRBV12-3 or TRBV12-4 and TRBJ1-5; D not certain. The CDR3 is 17 amino acids. V was shortened by 5 bases and J by 2 bases, with 19 bases between the two germline ends. Here the CDR3 DNA reads TGTGCCAGCAGTCCTGCCCCCAGGCCCGTGGGCAATCAGCCCCAGCATTTT. Its protein product is CASSPAPRPVGNQPQHF.

This clonotype was counted at least ten times. The chain has TRBV6-2 or TRBV6-3 and TRBJ1-6, with D tentatively TRBD1 (5 bases). This CDR3 contains 14 residues. Trimming left V 6 bases short and J 8 bases short, with 14 bases between. CDR1 and CDR2 from the germline V gene are MNHEY and SVGEGT. Written as DNA, the CDR3 is TGTGCCAGCAGAAAAAGTCAGACAGATTCACCCCTCCACTTT. This translates into CASRKSQTDSPLHF.

This clonotype showed up many times. This sequence joins TRBV3-1 and TRBJ2-5; possible D gene TRBD1, 6 bases. The CDR3 has 13 amino acids. Germline V gene sequence: CDR1 LGHDT, CDR2 YNNKEL (reference sequence). Trimming took 1 base from V and 4 from J, leaving 7 bases between them. The DNA of the CDR3 is TGTGCCAGCAGCCAAGGGACAGTAGAGACCCAGTACTTC. Translated, it gives CASSQGTVETQYF.

The V call is TRBV19, the J call TRBJ2-6; perhaps TRBD1 as D (6 bases). The CDR3 is made up of 16 amino acids. The germline V and J ends were trimmed by 5 bases and 3 bases, with 14 bases remaining between them. Germline lookup yields CDR1 LNHDA and CDR2 SQIVND (reference sequence). The CDR3 loop is CASSAKQGIGANVLTF. CDR3 DNA: TGTGCCAGTAGTGCTAAACAGGGAATTGGGGCCAACGTCCTGACTTTC.

This clonotype was observed at least ten times. The J gene is TRBJ1-6, the V gene TRBV7-2, with D perhaps TRBD1 (6 bases). Germline V CDR1 and CDR2: SGHTA, FQGNSA. The V end lost 1 base, the J end lost 10 bases, and 14 bases lay between the germline ends. The CDR3 length is 15 residues. The CDR3 loop is CASSLEAGAQSPLHF. Here the CDR3 DNA reads TGTGCCAGCAGCTTAGAGGCGGGGGCACAATCACCCCTCCACTTT.

This clonotype was seen ten or more times. The genes are TRBV2 and TRBJ1-2, with a possible D match to TRBD1 (5 bases). The CDR3 runs to 14 residues. Germline assignment: CDR1 SNHLY and CDR2 FYNNEI. V was cut by 6 bases and J by 4 bases, with 15 bases left in between. CDR3 sequence reads: CASSPGLLVYGYTF. CDR3 bases: TGTGCCAGCAGCCCGGGACTCCTGGTCTATGGCTACACCTTC.

The chain employs TRBV5-5 and TRBJ2-5; TRBD2 matches at 12 bases. V shed 3 bases, J shed 4 bases, and the junction held 4 bases outside the gene matches. The CDR3 is 15 residues long. Germline lookup yields CDR1 SGHKS and CDR2 YYEKEE (reference sequence). As DNA, the CDR3 is TGTGCCAGCAGCTATCTAGCGGGAGGGAGAGAGACCCAGTACTTC. Encoded protein: CASSYLAGGRETQYF.

This clonotype was counted many times. The chain recombines TRBV7-9 with TRBJ2-1; weak D call: TRBD2 (6 bases). This CDR3 has 16 residues. The V and J ends lost 5 bases and 0 bases respectively, with 14 bases between them. Germline CDR1 SEHNR, CDR2 FQNEAQ (reference sequence). The CDR3 coding sequence is TGTGCCAGCAGCCCCCATGGGACTGGCTCCTACAATGAGCAGTTCTTC. It translates to CASSPHGTGSYNEQFF.

The chain couples TRBV9 to TRBJ1-5; no clear D. Per germline, CDR1 SGDLS and CDR2 YYNGEE. CDR3 length: 14 amino acids. V lost 1 base to trimming and J lost 7 bases, with 12 bases between them. The CDR3, as DNA: TGTGCCAGCAGCGTATCATGGGGTGGCCAGCCCCAGCATTTT. Protein sequence: CASSVSWGGQPQHF.